This T cell receptor (beta chain) was captured in a study of blood T cell repertoires in COVID-19. Study background: From T cells, B-cell-depleted T cells, or PBMCs came the material, which was cDNA or gDNA.

Produced via immunoSEQ multiplex PCR; TCRdb's table is partial and in-frame only. The table shows more than 90,000 clones, with more than 70% occurring only once. The CDR3 runs 13 residues. Germline V gene data show CDR1 as SQVTM and CDR2 as ANQGSEA. V lost 6 bases and J 5 bases, leaving 15 bases between the germline ends. The clonotype comes from a woman aged 30 to 39 with acute or convalescent COVID-19. The sequencing input was peripheral blood. This chain connects TRBV29-1 to TRBJ2-3, with a weak D call TRBD1 (5 bases). CDR3 coding DNA: TGCAGCGTCATGACCAGGGCTATAGATACGCAGTATTTT. Translating gives CSVMTRAIDTQYF.